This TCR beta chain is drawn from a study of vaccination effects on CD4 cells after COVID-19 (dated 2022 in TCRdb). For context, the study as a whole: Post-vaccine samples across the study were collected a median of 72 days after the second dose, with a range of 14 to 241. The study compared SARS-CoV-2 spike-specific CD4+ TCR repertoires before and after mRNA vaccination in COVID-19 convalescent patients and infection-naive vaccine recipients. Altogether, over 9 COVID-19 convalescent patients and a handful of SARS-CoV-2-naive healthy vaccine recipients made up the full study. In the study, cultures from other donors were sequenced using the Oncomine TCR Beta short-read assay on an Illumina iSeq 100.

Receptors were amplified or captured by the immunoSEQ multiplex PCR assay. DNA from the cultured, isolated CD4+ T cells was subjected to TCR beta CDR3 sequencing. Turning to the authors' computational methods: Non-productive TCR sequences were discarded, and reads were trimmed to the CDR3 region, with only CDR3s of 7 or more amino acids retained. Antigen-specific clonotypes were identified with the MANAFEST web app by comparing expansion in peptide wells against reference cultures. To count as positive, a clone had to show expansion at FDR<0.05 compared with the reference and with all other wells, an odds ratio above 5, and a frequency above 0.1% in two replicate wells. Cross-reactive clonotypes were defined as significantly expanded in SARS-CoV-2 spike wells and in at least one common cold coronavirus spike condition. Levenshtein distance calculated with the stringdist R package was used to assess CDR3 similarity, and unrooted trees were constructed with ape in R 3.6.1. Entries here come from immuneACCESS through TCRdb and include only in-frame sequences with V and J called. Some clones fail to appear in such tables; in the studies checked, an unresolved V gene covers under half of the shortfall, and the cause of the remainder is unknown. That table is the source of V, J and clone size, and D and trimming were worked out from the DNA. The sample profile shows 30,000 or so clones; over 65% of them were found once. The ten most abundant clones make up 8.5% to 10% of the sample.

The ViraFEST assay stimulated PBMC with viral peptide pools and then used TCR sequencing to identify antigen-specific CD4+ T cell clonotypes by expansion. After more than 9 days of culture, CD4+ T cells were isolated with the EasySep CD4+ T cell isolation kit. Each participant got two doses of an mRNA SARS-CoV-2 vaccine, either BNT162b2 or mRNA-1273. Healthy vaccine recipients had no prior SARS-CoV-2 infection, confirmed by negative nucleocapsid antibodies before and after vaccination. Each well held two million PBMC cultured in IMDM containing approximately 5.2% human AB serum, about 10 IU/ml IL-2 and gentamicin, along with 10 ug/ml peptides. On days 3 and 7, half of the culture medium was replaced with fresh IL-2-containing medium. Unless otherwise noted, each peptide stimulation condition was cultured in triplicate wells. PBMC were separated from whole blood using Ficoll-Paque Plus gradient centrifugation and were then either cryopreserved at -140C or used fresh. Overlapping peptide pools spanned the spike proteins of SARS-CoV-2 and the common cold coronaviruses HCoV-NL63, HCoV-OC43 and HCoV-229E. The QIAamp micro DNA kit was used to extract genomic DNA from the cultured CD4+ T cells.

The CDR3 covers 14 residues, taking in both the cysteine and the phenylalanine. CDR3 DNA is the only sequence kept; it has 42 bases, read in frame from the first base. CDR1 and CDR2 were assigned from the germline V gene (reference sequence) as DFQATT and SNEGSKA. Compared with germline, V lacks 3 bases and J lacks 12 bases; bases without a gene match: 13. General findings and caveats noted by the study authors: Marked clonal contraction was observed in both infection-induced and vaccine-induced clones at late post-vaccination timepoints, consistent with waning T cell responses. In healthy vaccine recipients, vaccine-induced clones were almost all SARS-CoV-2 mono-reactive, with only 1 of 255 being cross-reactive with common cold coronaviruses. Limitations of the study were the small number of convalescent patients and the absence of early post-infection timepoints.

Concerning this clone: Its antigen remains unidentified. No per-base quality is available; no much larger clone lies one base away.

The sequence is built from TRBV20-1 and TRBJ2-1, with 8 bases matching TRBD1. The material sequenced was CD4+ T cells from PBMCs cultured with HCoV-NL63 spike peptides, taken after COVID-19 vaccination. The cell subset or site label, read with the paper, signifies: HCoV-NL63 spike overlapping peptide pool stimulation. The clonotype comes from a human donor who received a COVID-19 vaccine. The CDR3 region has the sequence CSASWTGSVRGQFF. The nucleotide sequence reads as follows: TGCAGTGCTAGTTGGACAGGGAGTGTAAGGGGGCAGTTCTTC.